This note documents a single T cell receptor (beta chain) sequence. The antigen is not known. Method: immunoSEQ multiplex PCR; TCRdb's copy keeps in-frame clones and lacks some. The sample lists tens of thousands of clones, 85% to 95% occurring once. Between the trimmed V and J ends, which lost 3 bases and 4 bases, there was a span of 12 bases. Germline CDR1 PRHDT, CDR2 FYEKMQ (reference sequence). The CDR3 loop spans 15 amino acids. The sample belongs to a study of graft-versus-host responses after intestinal transplantation. At the level of the study: Every recipient had anti-thymocyte globulin induction and approximately three years of tacrolimus plus steroids.

Study-level findings and limits: Peak circulating GvH clone levels tracked with early post-transplant HvG declines.

The receptor's source is a human donor who was the organ donor for an intestinal transplant. The sample here was unstimulated CD8+ T cells sorted from spleen or lymph node cells, taken before transplant. The chain recombines TRBV13 with TRBJ2-2; D unclear. The CDR3 protein is CASSLENTVTGELFF. The CDR3 DNA reads TGTGCCAGCAGCTTGGAGAACACGGTCACCGGGGAGCTGTTTTTT.